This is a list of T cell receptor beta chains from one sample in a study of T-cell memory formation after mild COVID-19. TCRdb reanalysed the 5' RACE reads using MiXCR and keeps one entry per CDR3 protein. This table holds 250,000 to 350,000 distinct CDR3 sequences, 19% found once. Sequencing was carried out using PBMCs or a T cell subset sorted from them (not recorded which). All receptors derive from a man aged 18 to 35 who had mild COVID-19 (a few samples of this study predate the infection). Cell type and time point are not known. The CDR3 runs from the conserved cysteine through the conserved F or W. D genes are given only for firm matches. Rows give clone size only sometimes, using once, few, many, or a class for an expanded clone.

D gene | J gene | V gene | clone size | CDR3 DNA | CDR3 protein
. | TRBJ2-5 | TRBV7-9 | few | TGTGCCAGCTGCGGGGTCCAAGAGACCCAGTACTTC | CASCGVQETQYF
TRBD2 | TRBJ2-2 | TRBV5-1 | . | TGCGCCAGCAGCTTCTCGCCCGGACTAGCGGGGGCAACCGGGGAGCTGTTTTTT | CASSFSPGLAGATGELFF
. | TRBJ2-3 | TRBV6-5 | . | TGTGCCAGCAGCTGGACGGTCAGGGGGGGCCTGACAGATACGCAGTATTTT | CASSWTVRGGLTDTQYF
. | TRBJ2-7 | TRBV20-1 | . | TGCAGTGCTGGCCGGGGAGCATCCTACGAGCAGTACTTC | CSAGRGASYEQYF
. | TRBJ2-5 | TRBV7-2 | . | TGTGCCAGCAGTCCCTGGGGGGGCTCGGAGACCCAGTACTTC | CASSPWGGSETQYF
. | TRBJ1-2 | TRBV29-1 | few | TGCAGCGTTTTCATGACGGGAACGAAACGGATTAATGGCTACACCTTC | CSVFMTGTKRINGYTF
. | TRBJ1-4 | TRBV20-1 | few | TGCAGTGCTAGTCCCCCCGGAGGGGGTGAAAAACTGTTTTTT | CSASPPGGGEKLFF
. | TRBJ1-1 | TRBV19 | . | TGTGCCAGCCATGCGGCCCGAGGAGCTTTCTTT | CASHAARGAFF
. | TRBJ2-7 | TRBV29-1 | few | TGCAGCGTCCGGGACGGAGACTCCTACGAGCAGTACTTC | CSVRDGDSYEQYF
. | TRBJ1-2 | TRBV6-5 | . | TGTGCCAGCAAGGCGAGGGGCCCCGGTGGCTACACCTTC | CASKARGPGGYTF
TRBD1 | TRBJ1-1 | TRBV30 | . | TGTGCCTGGAGTCCACAGGGGGGGACTGAAGCTTTCTTT | CAWSPQGGTEAFF
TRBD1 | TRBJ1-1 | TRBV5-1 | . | TGCGCCAGCAGCCAGGGACAGATGATGAACACTGAAGCTTTCTTT | CASSQGQMMNTEAFF
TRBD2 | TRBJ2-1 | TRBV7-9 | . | TGTGCCAGCGCCCTTCCCGGGACTAGTTTGGTTAGTAATGAGCAGTTCTTC | CASALPGTSLVSNEQFF
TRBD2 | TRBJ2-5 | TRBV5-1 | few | TGCGCCAGCAGCTTGGCAGCGGGGGCCCGACAAGAGACCCAGTACTTC | CASSLAAGARQETQYF
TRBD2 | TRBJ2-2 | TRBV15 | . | TGTGCCACGAGGGAGCGGGGGGTTGGCACCGGGGAGCTGTTTTTT | CATRERGVGTGELFF
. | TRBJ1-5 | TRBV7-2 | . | TGTGCCAGCAGCGCGCCAGGGGAGCCCCAGCATTTT | CASSAPGEPQHF
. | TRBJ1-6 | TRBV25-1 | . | TGTGCCAGCAGTGAGCTCGACTCCTATAATTCACCCCTCCACTTT | CASSELDSYNSPLHF
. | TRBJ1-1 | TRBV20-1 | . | TGCAGTGCTAGTATGGCAGGGACGGCGAACACTGAAGCTTTCTTT | CSASMAGTANTEAFF
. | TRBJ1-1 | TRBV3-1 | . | TGTGCCAGCAGCCAAGAGGGGCAGGACACTGAAGCTTTCTTT | CASSQEGQDTEAFF
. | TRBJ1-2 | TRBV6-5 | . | TGTGCCAGCGGACCCGAACGCTATGGCTACACCTTC | CASGPERYGYTF
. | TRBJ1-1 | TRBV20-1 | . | TGCAGTGCTAGAGATTCGGGGCAAACGAACACTGAAGCTTTCTTT | CSARDSGQTNTEAFF
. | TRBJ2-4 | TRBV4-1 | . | TGCGCCAGCAGCCGAAAACAGGATCAGGACATTCAGTACTTC | CASSRKQDQDIQYF
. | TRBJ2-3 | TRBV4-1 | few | TGCGCCGCTCGAGGAGGGGGGCAAGATACGCAGTATTTT | CAARGGGQDTQYF
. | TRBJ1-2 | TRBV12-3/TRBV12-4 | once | TGTGCCAGCAGTTTCCGCCGTCCACGCCTCGGGGGCTACACCTTC | CASSFRRPRLGGYTF
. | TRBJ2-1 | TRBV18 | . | TGTGCCAGCTCTCTAGACGAGAATGAGCAGTTCTTC | CASSLDENEQFF
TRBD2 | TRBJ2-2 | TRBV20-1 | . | TGCAGTGCTAGAGGTCTAGCGGTAAAGACGGGGGAGCTGTTTTTT | CSARGLAVKTGELFF
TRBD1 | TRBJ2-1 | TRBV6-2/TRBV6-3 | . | TGTGCCAGCAGGGGTGGGACAGGGGGACGGAATGAGCAGTTCTTC | CASRGGTGGRNEQFF
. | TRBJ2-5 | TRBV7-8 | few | TGTGCCAGCAGCTTATACGGCCGGGAGAAGACCCAGTACTTC | CASSLYGREKTQYF
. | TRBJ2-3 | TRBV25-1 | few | TGTCCCCAACCTCCGGGGGACCTTCCAGATACGCAGTATTTT | CPQPPGDLPDTQYF
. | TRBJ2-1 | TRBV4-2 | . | TGTGCCAGCAGCCAAGAAGGGGACAACCTATACAATGAGCAGTTCTTC | CASSQEGDNLYNEQFF
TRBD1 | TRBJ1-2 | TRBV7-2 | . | TGTGCCAGCAGGGTGGCGGGACAGGGCTACGGCTACACCTTC | CASRVAGQGYGYTF
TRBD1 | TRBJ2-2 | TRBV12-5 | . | TGTGCTAGTGGTTTTAGGGCAGGGGGCGCAACCGGGGAGCTGTTTTTT | CASGFRAGGATGELFF
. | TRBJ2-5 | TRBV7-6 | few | TGTGCCAGCAGCTTAGCTTTCGGGAGTCAAGAGACCCAGTACTTC | CASSLAFGSQETQYF
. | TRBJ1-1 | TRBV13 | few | TGTGCCAGCAGCGGAAGCATACAGGGACGGGCTTTCTTT | CASSGSIQGRAFF
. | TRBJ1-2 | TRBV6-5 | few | TGTGCCAGCAGTCAGACAGTGAACTATGGCTACACCTTC | CASSQTVNYGYTF
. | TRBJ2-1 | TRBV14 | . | TGTGCCAGCAGCCAAGATAATTGGGCTACCGCCCGGAAATCCTACAATGAGCAGTTCTTC | CASSQDNWATARKSYNEQFF
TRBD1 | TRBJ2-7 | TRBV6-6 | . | TGTGCCAGCAGTCGAGCCGCGGACAGGATCTACGAGCAGTACTTC | CASSRAADRIYEQYF
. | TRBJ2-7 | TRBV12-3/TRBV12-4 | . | TGTGCCAGCAGTTCCCCCGGGATGGTCTCCTACGAGCAGTACTTC | CASSSPGMVSYEQYF
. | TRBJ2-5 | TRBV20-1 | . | TGCAGTGCACCCCCTAGCACGGGTCAAGAGACCCAGTACTTC | CSAPPSTGQETQYF
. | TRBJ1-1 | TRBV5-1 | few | TGCGCCAGCAGCGGAATACAGGGAGACACTGAAGCTTTCTTT | CASSGIQGDTEAFF
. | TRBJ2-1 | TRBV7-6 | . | TGTGCCAGCAGCTTCCGGGGCGGGACGGTTTCCTACAATGAGCAGTTCTTC | CASSFRGGTVSYNEQFF
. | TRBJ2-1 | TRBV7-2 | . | TGTGCCAGCAGCTTAGTCGGGGGTGATGAGCAGTTCTTC | CASSLVGGDEQFF
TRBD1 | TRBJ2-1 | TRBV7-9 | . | TGTGCCAGCAGACCCCCGACAGGGTCGGGGAGTGAGCAGTTCTTC | CASRPPTGSGSEQFF
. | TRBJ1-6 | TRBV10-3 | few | TGTGCCATCAGCCGAGATGATAATTCACCCCTCCACTTT | CAISRDDNSPLHF
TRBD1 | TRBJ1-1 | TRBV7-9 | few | TGTGCCAGCAGCCTCCAGGGGGGTGAAGCTTTCTTT | CASSLQGGEAFF
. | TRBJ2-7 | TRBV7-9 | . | TGTGCCAGCAGCCAGGACTCGAAGTGGGAGCAGTACTTC | CASSQDSKWEQYF
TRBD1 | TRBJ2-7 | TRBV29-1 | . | TGCAGCGTTGTGGGACAGGCCTCCTACGAGCAGTACTTC | CSVVGQASYEQYF
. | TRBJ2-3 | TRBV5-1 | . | TGCGCCAGCAGCTTGGGTGTCGAAGCAGATACGCAGTATTTT | CASSLGVEADTQYF
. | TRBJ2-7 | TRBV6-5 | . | TGTGCCATCGGACGCGACTCCTACGAGCAGTACTTC | CAIGRDSYEQYF
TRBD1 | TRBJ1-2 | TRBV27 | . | TGTGCCAGCAGTGGGAACACAGGGGAGGGCTACACCTTC | CASSGNTGEGYTF
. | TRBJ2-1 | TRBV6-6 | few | TGTGCCAGCAGTTACAAGGGGGATTTTCTTTACTCCTACAATGAGCAGTTCTTC | CASSYKGDFLYSYNEQFF